A single sample is the source of the 9 T cell receptor beta chains below, sequenced in a study of cytomegalovirus exposure and HLA in healthy donors. It was with 60 Vbeta and 13 Jbeta primers that the PCR ran. Assay used: immunoSEQ multiplex PCR; TCRdb lists only in-frame clones, some missing. The sample consists of 150,000 to 200,000 clones, about 80% of them appearing once. Sequencing was done on a sample of PBMCs. Every receptor here comes from a woman between 35 and 50 years old in good health and CMV-seronegative.

J is TRBJ1-2 and V is TRBV7-9; 7 nucleotides align to TRBD1. Germline CDR1 SEHNR, CDR2 FQNEAQ (reference sequence). V lost 5 bases, J lost 4 bases, and 19 bases stayed unmatched. This CDR3 region has 18 residues. The CDR3 here is CASSARTGDSSSGYGYTF. The CDR3 region has the DNA TGTGCCAGCAGCGCCCGGACAGGAGACTCTAGTTCGGGCTATGGCTACACCTTC.

Of note for this clone: The identical CDR3 is also encoded by other nucleotide sequences in the sample. The V and J genes are TRBV18 and TRBJ2-3, with 9 bases identical to TRBD2. The V and J ends lost 3 bases and 0 bases, in that order; junction bases with no gene match: 1. The CDR3 contains 15 residues. In germline, CDR1 is KGHSH, CDR2 LQKENI. CDR3 in DNA: TGTGCCAGCTCACCGCTAGCGGGAAGCACAGATACGCAGTATTTT. Translated: CASSPLAGSTDTQYF.

The rearrangement joins TRBV5-1 to TRBJ2-7; no clear D. The CDR3 totals 14 residues. Germline V CDR1 and CDR2: SGHRS, YFSETQ. V was pared by 2 bases and J by 0 bases, with 9 bases between. The CDR3 spells CASSFGPSSYEQYF. The CDR3 DNA reads TGCGCCAGCAGCTTTGGTCCCAGCTCCTACGAGCAGTACTTC.

The CDR3, as DNA: TGTGCCAGTAGTCGAGCCCCGGGACAGGGAAGTCAGCCCCAGCATTTT. Translation gives CASSRAPGQGSQPQHF. The genes are TRBV19 and TRBJ1-5, with TRBD1 matching over 9 bases. Germline V gives CDR1 LNHDA, CDR2 SQIVND (reference sequence). J gave up 6 bases and V 5 bases, and 11 bases lay outside the gene matches. The CDR3 sequence is 16 residues long.

The chain uses TRBV2 and TRBJ2-5; 7 nucleotides align to TRBD2. The J call may be faulty, since TRBJ2-7 better matches the DNA end. The CDR3 extends over 12 amino acids. From germline, CDR1 is SNHLY and CDR2 FYNNEI. The CDR3, as DNA: TGTGGCGTGGGGGGGAGGCTTAACGAGCAGTACTTC. Translated, it gives CGVGGRLNEQYF.

This chain links TRBV4-2 with TRBJ2-3; D is undetermined. The CDR3 totals 14 residues. V lost 3 bases, J lost 2 bases, and 9 bases lay in between. Germline V gene sequence: CDR1 LGHNA, CDR2 YNFKEQ. The CDR3 region is CASSHVAYTDTQYF. Here the CDR3 DNA reads TGTGCCAGCAGCCATGTTGCCTACACAGATACGCAGTATTTT.

The chain has TRBV7-2 and TRBJ2-4; the match to TRBD2 covers 14 bases. The germline gives CDR1 SGHTA, CDR2 FQGNSA. V was pared by 4 bases and J by 8 bases, with 7 bases of the junction left unmatched. The CDR3 runs 16 residues. CDR3 bases: TGTGCCAGCAGCTCCCGACTAGCGGGAGGGCGGGACATTCAGTACTTC. This sequence encodes CASSSRLAGGRDIQYF.

The chain is built from TRBV9 and TRBJ2-5; 7 positions match TRBD2. Germline CDR1 SGDLS, CDR2 YYNGEE. The CDR3 is made up of 14 amino acids. V dropped 4 bases and J dropped 9; count of bases not matched to a gene: 12. CDR3 amino acids: CASSPRDAGVAQYF. CDR3 in DNA: TGTGCCAGCAGCCCACGGGACGCGGGGGTGGCCCAGTACTTC.

The rearrangement links TRBV5-8 to TRBJ1-5, with 7 nucleotides matching TRBD1. V lost 3 bases, J lost 9 bases, and 3 bases stayed unmatched. Germline lookup yields CDR1 SGHTS and CDR2 YDEGEE. The CDR3 consists of 12 residues. Here the CDR3 reads CASSWDSPPQHF. Here the CDR3 DNA reads TGTGCCAGCAGCTGGGACAGTCCGCCCCAGCATTTT. Based on the CDR3 plus reference TRBV5-8 and TRBJ1-5, the full variable domain is EAGVTQSPTHLIKTRGQQATLRCSPISGHTSVYWYQQALGLGLQFLLWYDEGEERNRGNFPPRFSGRQFPNYSSELNVNALELEDSALYLCASSWDSPPQHFGDGTRLSIL.